This T cell receptor beta chain was profiled in a study of OX40 agonist ivuxolimab in advanced cancers. About the study: Prior anti-PD-1, anti-PD-L1 or anti-CTLA-4 therapy did not bar entry, and more than 35% had some. Study-wide results and limits: Expanded clones were, on average, more numerous among CD8+ T cells than CD4+. Some patients who did not respond also had low normalized T-cell clonal expansion.

This CDR3 comprises 14 residues. Trimming pared 5 bases from V and 7 bases from J, leaving 15 bases between. Germline lookup yields CDR1 MNHEY and CDR2 SVGAGI. Sequencing used immunoSEQ multiplex PCR; TCRdb keeps in-frame clones, though not all of them. The data show about 53,000 clones, around 87% seen once. In this sample, this clone is medium-sized. The target antigen is unknown. The receptor was derived from an adult with an advanced solid tumor such as melanoma, head and neck, liver or kidney cancer. This chain links TRBV6-5 with TRBJ2-1; weak D call: TRBD2 (6 bases). Sequencing was performed on CD4+ or CD8+ T cells sorted from blood, taken in a trial of the OX40 agonist ivuxolimab. CDR3 protein: CASSLSGWTNEQFF. CDR3 coding DNA: TGTGCCAGCAGTCTAAGCGGGTGGACGAATGAGCAGTTCTTC.